The clone carrying this T cell receptor (beta chain) came up many times. Its antigen is as yet unknown. This entry is derived from a study of molecular identifiers for immune sequencing clone quantification. Study details: In replicates, RNA from roughly 21,000 or 96,000 naive CD8 cells was split five ways, four sequenced. Study-wide results and limits: Clones above 20 RNA copies contained over 97% of effector molecules but under 1% of naive ones.

V was pared by 3 bases and J by 0 bases, with 16 bases between. Per the germline V gene, CDR1 is SEHNR and CDR2 is FQNEAQ (reference sequence). This CDR3 spans 17 amino acids. Previously described methods and listed TCR primers were employed for the bulk TCR libraries. TCRdb analysed the PCR reads with MiXCR anew, one entry per CDR3 protein. This sample has about 40,000 distinct CDR3 sequences, with roughly 21% found just once. This sequence was found in a human donor in good health. Some libraries in this study had Jurkat cell RNA spiked in. Sequenced material: naive CD8+ T cells from blood, with Jurkat cell RNA spiked in. Documented subset: FACS-sorted CD8+CD4-CCR7+CD45RA+ naive T cells. The rearrangement links TRBV7-9 to TRBJ2-3; tentatively, D is TRBD1 (5 bases). The chain's CDR3 is CASSFSWGGTSTDTQYF. CDR3 nucleotide sequence: TGTGCCAGCAGCTTCAGTTGGGGCGGAACTAGCACAGATACGCAGTATTTT.